The clone carrying this T cell receptor beta chain was counted a few times. What it binds is not known. The data stem from a study of human T cells and chemical hapten exposure. Study as a whole: Reading of the patch tests, which applied 0.01% DPC to the upper back, occurred at 6 days. Whole-study results and caveats: As the donors had alopecia, their immune response may differ from healthy people's.

Time point in this sample: patch test 2, 6 weeks after DPC sensitization. Treatment defined: therapeutic diphenylcyclopropenone sensitization with weekly scalp DPC. CDR1 and CDR2 from the germline V gene are SGHRS and YFSETQ. The CDR3 is made up of 17 amino acids. V shed 4 bases, J shed 2 bases, and the junction held 14 bases outside the gene matches. TCRdb re-derived calls from the RACE reads in MiXCR, one entry per CDR3 protein. The data hold about 100,000 distinct CDR3 sequences, with 10% to 12% observed a single time. The source material was whole blood, sampled in connection with sensitization to the hapten diphenylcyclopropenone (DPC). This clonotype was sampled from a woman aged 40 to 49 with alopecia areata. Some clones in this sample may be carry-over from other donors' samples. The J gene is TRBJ2-7, the V gene TRBV5-1, with TRBD2 matching 8 bases. The CDR3 is CASSPGGGIFFTYEQYF. The DNA for the CDR3 is TGCGCCAGCAGCCCCGGGGGGGGCATATTTTTTACCTACGAGCAGTACTTC. Variable domain in full (rest from reference TRBV5-1 and TRBJ2-7): KAGVTQTPRYLIKTRGQQVTLSCSPISGHRSVSWYQQTPGQGLQFLFEYFSETQRNKGNFPGRFSGRQFSNSRSEMNVSTLELGDSALYLCASSPGGGIFFTYEQYFGPGTRLTVT.